This TCR beta chain stems from a study of T cells after yellow fever vaccination. Study-wide background: Fractions of low cell number were prepared using SMART-Seq v4 Ultra Low Input.

This CDR3 comprises 16 residues. CDR1 is MNHEY, CDR2 SVGAGI, per germline. Trimming took 1 base from V and 0 from J, leaving 7 bases between them. This clonotype was counted a few times. Its antigen is not known. MiXCR was run by TCRdb on the 5' RACE reads, yielding one entry per CDR3 protein. The sample contains a few hundred thousand distinct CDR3 sequences, roughly a sixth of which appear only once. Study-wide points: Within FACS-sorted repertoires, abundant clonotypes contaminating from the bulk population could be present. The CD4 and CD8 compartments had a small share of their clonotypes in common.

The starting material was PBMCs, obtained around 5 days after the first yellow fever vaccination. The V and J genes are TRBV6-5 and TRBJ1-6; D unclear. The sequence was collected from a man aged 18 to 29 who received the YFV17D yellow fever vaccine. The CDR3 region has the DNA TGTGCCAGCAGTTACTTGGGCAGCTCCTATAATTCACCCCTCCACTTT. It encodes CASSYLGSSYNSPLHF.